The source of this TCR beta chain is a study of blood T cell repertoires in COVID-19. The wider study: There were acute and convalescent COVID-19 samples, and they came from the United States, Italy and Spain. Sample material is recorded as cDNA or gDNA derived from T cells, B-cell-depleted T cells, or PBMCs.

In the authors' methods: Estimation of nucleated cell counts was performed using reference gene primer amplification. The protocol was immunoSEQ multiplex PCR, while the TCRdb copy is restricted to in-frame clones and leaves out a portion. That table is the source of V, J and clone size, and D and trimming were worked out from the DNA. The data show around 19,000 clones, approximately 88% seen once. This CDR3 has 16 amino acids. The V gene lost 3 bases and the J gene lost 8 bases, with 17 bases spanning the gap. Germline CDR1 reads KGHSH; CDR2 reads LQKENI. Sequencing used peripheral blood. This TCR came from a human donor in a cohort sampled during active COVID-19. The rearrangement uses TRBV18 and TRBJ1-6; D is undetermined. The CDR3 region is CASSPDPGVNYSPLHF. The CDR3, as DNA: TGTGCCAGCTCACCTGATCCCGGGGTGAACTATTCACCCCTCCACTTT.